Sequencing of this T cell receptor (beta chain) was carried out in a study of shared clonotypes between healthy human individuals. Tens of thousands of T cell genomes, or around 200 ng DNA, went into the sorted-subset replicate PCRs. Repertoires were generated with immunoSEQ multiplex PCR, while TCRdb's copy carries only in-frame clones and drops some. The data contain approximately 350,000 clones, roughly 96% of them singletons. The CDR3 consists of 17 residues. Germline V gene data show CDR1 as SNHLY and CDR2 as FYNNEI. Losses at the gene ends were 2 bases for V and 0 bases for J; bases not matched to a gene: 8.

This TCR was sampled from a man aged 25 to 40 in good health. The specimen sequenced was memory CD8+ T cells sorted from blood. Subset noted: CD45RO+ cells pooled with CCR7-negative TemRA cells. The chain employs TRBV2 and TRBJ2-3; 7 nucleotides agree with TRBD2. The DNA for the CDR3 is TGTGCCAGCAGTGAATATCTCGCGGGAGAGAGCACAGATACGCAGTATTTT. Encoded protein: CASSEYLAGESTDTQYF. Variable domain in full (rest from reference TRBV2 and TRBJ2-3): EPEVTQTPSHQVTQMGQEVILRCVPISNHLYFYWYRQILGQKVEFLVSFYNNEISEKSEIFDDQFSVERPDGSNFTLKIRSTKLEDSAMYFCASSEYLAGESTDTQYFGPGTRLTVL.